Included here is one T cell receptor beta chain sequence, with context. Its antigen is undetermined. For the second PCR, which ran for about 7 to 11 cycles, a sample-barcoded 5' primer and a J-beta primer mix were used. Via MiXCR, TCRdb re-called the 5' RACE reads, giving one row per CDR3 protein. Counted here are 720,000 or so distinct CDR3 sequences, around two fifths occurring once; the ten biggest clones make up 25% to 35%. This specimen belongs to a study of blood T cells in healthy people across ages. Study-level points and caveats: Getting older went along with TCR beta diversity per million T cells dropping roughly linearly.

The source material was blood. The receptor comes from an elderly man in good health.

The CDR3 nucleotides read TGTGCCAGCAGGCCACTACTAGCGGGAGATGGAAATGAGCAGTTCTTC. It translates to CASRPLLAGDGNEQFF. The chain couples TRBV5-6 to TRBJ2-1, with 11 nucleotides matching TRBD2. J lost 7 bases, V lost 5 bases, and 11 bases had no gene match. The CDR3 runs to 16 residues. Germline V gene sequence: CDR1 SGHDT, CDR2 YYEEEE.